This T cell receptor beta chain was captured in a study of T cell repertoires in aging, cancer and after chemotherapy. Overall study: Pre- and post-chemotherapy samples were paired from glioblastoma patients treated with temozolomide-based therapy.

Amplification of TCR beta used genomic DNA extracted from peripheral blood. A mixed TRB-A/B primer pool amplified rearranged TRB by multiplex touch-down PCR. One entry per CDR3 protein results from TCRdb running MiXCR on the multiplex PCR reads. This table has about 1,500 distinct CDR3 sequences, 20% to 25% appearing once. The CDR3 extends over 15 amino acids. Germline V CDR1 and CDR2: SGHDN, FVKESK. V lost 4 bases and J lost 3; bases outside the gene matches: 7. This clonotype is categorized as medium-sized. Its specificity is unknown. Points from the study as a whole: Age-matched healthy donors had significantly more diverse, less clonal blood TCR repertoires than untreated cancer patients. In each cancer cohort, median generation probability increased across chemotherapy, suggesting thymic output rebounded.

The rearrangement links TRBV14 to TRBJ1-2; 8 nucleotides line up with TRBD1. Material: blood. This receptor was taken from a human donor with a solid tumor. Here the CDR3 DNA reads TGTGCCAGCAGCCTTGGACAGGGACGCGACTATGGCTACACCTTC. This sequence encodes CASSLGQGRDYGYTF.